One and the same sample provided the 3 T cell receptor beta chains below, sequenced in a study of beta chain features in type 1 diabetes (dated by TCRdb to about 2018). Receptor libraries were prepared by the immunoSEQ multiplex PCR assay. The entire amount of isolated RNA was reverse transcribed using the High Capacity cDNA Reverse Transcription Kit, so the sequenced TCRB transcripts were expressed ones. Drawn from immuneACCESS, this table holds only the in-frame rearrangements with V and J called that TCRdb kept. Clones are partly lost; checked studies trace under half to an unresolved V gene and leave the rest unexplained. The sample has some 900,000 clones on record, roughly 15% of them singletons. The ten biggest clones cover about 0.02% of the sample. The specimen was naive CD4+ T cells from blood. This specimen's cell subset or site label, per the study, means: true naive CD4+ T cells. Every receptor here comes from a woman under 30 in good health.

This clone was picked up a small number of times. The chain combines TRBV18 with TRBJ1-1; possible D gene TRBD1, 5 bases. V lost 2 bases to trimming and J lost 8 bases, with 15 bases between them. CDR1 is KGHSH and CDR2 is LQKENI in the germline V gene. The CDR3 consists of 14 residues. CDR3 in amino acids: CASSPESSRTEAFF. Written as DNA, the CDR3 is TGTGCCAGCTCACCAGAGTCGTCAAGGACAGAAGCTTTCTTT.

The CDR3 region has the DNA TGTGCCAGCAGCCAAGATTCTTACGCCGGGACAGGGCGCGAAAAACTGTTTTTT. Translating it yields CASSQDSYAGTGREKLFF. The rearrangement links TRBV4-2 to TRBJ1-4; 9 bases align to TRBD1. The CDR3 is 18 amino acids. CDR1 LGHNA and CDR2 YNFKEQ come from the germline V gene. J gave up 8 bases and V 0 bases, and 13 bases lay outside the gene matches.

Only a few counts were recorded for this clone. The chain joins TRBV25-1 to TRBJ1-4; no definite D call. The CDR3 contains 16 residues. V shed 1 base and J shed 3 bases, with 12 bases lying between them. CDR1 MGHDK and CDR2 SYGVNS come from the germline V gene. CDR3 DNA sequence: TGTGCCAGCAGTGAATCTCTGAGGGCGGCTAATGAAAAACTGTTTTTT. It is translated as CASSESLRAANEKLFF.